This T cell receptor (beta chain) emerged from a study of OX40 agonist ivuxolimab in advanced cancers. Study in general: It was permissible to have had prior anti-PD-1, anti-PD-L1 or anti-CTLA-4 therapy, and around 40% had some.

Libraries were prepared by immunoSEQ multiplex PCR; TCRdb keeps only in-frame clonotypes and omits some of them. The sample comprises approximately 76,000 clones, about 91% of which are singletons, and roughly 0.9% rests with the top ten. Blood draws occurred at baseline, cycle 4 day 1, and cycle 7 day 1. The germline CDR1 and CDR2 sequences are SGHTA and FQGTGA. The CDR3 covers 13 residues. The V and J ends lost 5 bases and 2 bases respectively, with 9 bases between them. V is TRBV7-3 and J is TRBJ1-2; D possibly corresponds to TRBD1 (6 bases). The TCR originated in an adult with an advanced solid tumor such as melanoma, head and neck, liver or kidney cancer. The starting material was CD4+ or CD8+ T cells sorted from blood, obtained in a trial of the OX40 agonist ivuxolimab. CDR3 DNA: TGTGCCAGCAGCCCGGGACAAAACTATGGCTACACCTTC. This sequence encodes CASSPGQNYGYTF.